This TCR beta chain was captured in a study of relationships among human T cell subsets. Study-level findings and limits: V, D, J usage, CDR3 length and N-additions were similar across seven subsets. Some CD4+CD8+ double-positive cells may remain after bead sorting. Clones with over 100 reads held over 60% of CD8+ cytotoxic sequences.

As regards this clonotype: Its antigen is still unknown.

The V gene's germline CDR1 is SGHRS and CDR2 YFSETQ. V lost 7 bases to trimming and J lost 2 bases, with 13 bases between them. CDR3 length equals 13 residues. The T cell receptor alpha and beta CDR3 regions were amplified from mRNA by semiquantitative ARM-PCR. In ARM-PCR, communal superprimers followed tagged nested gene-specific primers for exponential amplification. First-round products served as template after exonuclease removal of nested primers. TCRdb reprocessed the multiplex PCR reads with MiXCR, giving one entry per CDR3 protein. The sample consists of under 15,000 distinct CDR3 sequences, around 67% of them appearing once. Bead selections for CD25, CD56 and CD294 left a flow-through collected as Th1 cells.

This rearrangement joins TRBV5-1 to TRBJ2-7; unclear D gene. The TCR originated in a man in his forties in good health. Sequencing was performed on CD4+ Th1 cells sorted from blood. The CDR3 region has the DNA TGCGCCAGCTCAAGGGCTGACACCTACGAGCAGTACTTC. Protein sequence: CASSRADTYEQYF.